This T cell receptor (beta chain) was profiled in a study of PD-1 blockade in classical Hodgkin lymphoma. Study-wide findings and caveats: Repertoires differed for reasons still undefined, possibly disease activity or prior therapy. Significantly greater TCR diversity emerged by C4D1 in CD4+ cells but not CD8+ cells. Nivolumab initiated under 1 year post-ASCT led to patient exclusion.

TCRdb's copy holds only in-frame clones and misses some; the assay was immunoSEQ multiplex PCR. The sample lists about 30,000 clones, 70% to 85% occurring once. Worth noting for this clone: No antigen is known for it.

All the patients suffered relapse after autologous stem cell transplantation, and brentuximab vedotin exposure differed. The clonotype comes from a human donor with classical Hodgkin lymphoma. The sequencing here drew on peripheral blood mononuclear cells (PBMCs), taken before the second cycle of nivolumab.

The CDR3 DNA sequence: TGTGCCAGCAGTGACTCGATGGCGTCCGCCCAGTACTTC. It is translated as CASSDSMASAQYF. The chain is built from TRBV6-4 and TRBJ2-5; unclear D gene. This CDR3 has 13 amino acids. V was pared by 0 bases and J by 9 bases, with 11 bases between. Germline loops: CDR1 MRHNA, CDR2 SNTAGT.